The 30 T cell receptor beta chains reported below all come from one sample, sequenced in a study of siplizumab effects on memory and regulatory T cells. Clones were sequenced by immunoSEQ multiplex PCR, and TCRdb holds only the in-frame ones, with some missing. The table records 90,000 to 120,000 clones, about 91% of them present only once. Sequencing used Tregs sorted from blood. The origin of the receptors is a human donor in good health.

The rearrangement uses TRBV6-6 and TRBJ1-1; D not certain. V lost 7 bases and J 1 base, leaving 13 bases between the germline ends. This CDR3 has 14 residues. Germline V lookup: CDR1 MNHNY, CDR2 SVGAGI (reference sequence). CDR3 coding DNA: TGTGCCAGCACTATTACCTCAGAGAACACTGAAGCTTTCTTT. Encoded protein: CASTITSENTEAFF.

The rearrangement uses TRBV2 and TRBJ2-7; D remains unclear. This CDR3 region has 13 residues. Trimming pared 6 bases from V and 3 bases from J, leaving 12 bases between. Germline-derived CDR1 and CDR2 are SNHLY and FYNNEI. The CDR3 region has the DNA TGTGCCAGCAGGAAAGAGTTGAACTACGAGCAGTACTTC. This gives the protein CASRKELNYEQYF.

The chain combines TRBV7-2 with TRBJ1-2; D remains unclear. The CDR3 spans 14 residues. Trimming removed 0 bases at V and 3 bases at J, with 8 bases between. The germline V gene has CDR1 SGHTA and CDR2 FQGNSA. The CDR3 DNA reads TGTGCCAGCAGCTTAGCAGGCCAGTACTATGGCTACACCTTC. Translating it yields CASSLAGQYYGYTF.

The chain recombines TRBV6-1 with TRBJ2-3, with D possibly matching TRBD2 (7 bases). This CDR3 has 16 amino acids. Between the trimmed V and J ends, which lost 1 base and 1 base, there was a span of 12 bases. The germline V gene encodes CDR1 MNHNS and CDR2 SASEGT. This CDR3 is CASSEVRGPRTDTQYF. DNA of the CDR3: TGTGCCAGCAGTGAAGTGCGGGGGCCCCGCACAGATACGCAGTATTTT.

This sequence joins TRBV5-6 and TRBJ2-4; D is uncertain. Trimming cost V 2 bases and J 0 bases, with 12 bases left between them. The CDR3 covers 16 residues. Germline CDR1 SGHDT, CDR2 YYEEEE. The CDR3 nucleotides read TGTGCCAGCAGCTTTTATGGCAGCCTAGCCAAAAACATTCAGTACTTC. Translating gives CASSFYGSLAKNIQYF.

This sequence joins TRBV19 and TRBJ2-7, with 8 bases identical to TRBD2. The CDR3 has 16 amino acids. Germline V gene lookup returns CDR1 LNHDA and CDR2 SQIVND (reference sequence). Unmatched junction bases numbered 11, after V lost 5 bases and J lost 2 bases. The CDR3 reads CASSSPRLAGTYEQYF. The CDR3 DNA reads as TGTGCCAGTAGTTCCCCCCGCCTAGCGGGTACCTACGAGCAGTACTTC.

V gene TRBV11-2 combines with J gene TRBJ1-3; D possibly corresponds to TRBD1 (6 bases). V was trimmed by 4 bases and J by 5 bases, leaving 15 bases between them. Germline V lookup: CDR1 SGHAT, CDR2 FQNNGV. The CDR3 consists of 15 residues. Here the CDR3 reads CASSSLLQGRNTIYF. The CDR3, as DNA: TGTGCCAGCAGCTCCCTCCTACAGGGAAGAAACACCATATATTTT.

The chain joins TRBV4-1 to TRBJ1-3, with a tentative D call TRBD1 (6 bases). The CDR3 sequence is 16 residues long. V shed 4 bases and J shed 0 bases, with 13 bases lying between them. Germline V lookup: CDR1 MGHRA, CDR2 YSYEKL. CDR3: CASSRTTGISGNTIYF. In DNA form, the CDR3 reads TGCGCCAGCAGCCGCACCACAGGGATCTCTGGAAACACCATATATTTT.

The CDR3 is CASSRTGQHNEKLFF. DNA for the CDR3: TGTGCCAGTAGTAGAACGGGACAGCATAATGAAAAACTGTTTTTT. The chain is built from TRBV19 and TRBJ1-4, with 7 bases that match TRBD1. V gave up 4 bases and J gave up 4 bases; unmatched junction bases: 6. The CDR3 totals 15 residues. Looked up from germline, CDR1 is LNHDA and CDR2 is SQIVND (reference sequence).

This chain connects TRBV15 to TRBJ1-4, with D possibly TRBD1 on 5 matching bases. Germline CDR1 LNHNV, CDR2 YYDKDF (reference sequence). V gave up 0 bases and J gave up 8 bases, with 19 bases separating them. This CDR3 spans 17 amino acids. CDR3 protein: CATSRDLTGGYNEKLFF. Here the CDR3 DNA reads TGTGCCACCAGCAGAGATCTGACGGGGGGGTACAACGAAAAACTGTTTTTT.

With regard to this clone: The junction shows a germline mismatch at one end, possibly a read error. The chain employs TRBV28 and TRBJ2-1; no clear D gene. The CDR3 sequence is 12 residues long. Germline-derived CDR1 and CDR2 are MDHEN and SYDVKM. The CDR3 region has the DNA TGTGCCAGCAGTTTACAAGGTCGAAAGCACTTCTTC. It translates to CASSLQGRKHFF.

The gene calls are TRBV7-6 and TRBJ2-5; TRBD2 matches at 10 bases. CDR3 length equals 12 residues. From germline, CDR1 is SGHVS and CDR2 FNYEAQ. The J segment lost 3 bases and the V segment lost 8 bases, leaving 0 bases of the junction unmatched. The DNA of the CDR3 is TGTGCCAGCGGACTAGCGGAAGAGACCCAGTACTTC. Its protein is CASGLAEETQYF.

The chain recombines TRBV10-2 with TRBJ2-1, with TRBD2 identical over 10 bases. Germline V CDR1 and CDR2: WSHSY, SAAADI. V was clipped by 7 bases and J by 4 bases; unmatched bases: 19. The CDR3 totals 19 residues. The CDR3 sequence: CASNGESGRAKSRYNEQFF. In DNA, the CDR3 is TGCGCCAGCAACGGGGAAAGCGGGAGGGCCAAGAGTAGATACAATGAGCAGTTCTTC.

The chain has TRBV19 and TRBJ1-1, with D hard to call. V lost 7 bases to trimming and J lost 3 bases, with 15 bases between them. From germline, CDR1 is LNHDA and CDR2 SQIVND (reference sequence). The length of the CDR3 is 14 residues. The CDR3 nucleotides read TGTGCCAGTACAAAGAGACCGAGGGACACTGAAGCTTTCTTT. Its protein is CASTKRPRDTEAFF. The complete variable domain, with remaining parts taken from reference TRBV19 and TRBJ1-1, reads DGGITQSPKYLFRKEGQNVTLSCEQNLNHDAMYWYRQDPGQGLRLIYYSQIVNDFQKGDIAEGYSVSREKKESFPLTVTSAQKNPTAFYLCASTKRPRDTEAFFGQGTRLTVV.

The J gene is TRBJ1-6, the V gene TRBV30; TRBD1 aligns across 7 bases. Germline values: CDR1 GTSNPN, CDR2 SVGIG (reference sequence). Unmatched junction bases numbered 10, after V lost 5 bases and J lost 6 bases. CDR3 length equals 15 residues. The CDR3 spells CAWALRQGGNSPLHF. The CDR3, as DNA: TGTGCCTGGGCCCTCCGACAGGGCGGTAATTCACCCCTCCACTTT. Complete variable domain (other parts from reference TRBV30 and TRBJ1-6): SQTIHQWPATLVQPVGSPLSLECTVEGTSNPNLYWYRQAAGRGLQLLFYSVGIGQISSEVPQNLSASRPQDRQFILSSKKLLLSDSGFYLCAWALRQGGNSPLHFGNGTRLTVT.

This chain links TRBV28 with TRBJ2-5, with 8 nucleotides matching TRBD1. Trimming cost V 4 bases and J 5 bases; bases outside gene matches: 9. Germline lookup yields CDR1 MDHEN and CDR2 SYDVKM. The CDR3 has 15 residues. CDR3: CASSSPGGAKETQYF. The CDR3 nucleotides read TGTGCCAGCAGTTCTCCAGGGGGCGCGAAGGAGACCCAGTACTTC.

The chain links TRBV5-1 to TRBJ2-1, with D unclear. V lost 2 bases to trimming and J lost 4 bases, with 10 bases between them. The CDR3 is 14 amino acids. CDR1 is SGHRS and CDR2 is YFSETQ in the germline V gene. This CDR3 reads CASSFRLGYNEQFF. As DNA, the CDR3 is TGCGCCAGCAGCTTCCGACTTGGATACAATGAGCAGTTCTTC.

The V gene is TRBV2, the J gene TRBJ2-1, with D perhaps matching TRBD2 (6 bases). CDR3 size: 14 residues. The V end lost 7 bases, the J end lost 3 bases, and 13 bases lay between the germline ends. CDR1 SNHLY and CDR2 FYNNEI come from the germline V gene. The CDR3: CASTPSGVYNEQFF. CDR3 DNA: TGTGCCAGCACCCCCTCGGGGGTCTACAATGAGCAGTTCTTC.

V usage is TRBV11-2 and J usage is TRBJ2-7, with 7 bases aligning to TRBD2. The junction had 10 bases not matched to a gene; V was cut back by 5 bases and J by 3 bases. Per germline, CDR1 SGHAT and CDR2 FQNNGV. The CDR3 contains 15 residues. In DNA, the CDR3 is TGTGCCAGCAGCCCTCAGATAGCGGGCCACTACGAGCAGTACTTC. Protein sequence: CASSPQIAGHYEQYF.

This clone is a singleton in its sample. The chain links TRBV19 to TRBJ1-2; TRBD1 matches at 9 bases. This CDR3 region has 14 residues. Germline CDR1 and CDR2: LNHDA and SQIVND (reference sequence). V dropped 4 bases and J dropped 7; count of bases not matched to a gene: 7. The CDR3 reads CASSTGTGLIGYTF. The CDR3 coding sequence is TGTGCCAGTAGTACCGGGACAGGGCTGATTGGCTACACCTTC.

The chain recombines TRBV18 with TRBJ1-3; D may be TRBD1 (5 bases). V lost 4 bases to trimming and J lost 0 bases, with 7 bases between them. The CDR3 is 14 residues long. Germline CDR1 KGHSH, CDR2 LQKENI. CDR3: CASSLGASGNTIYF. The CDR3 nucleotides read TGTGCCAGCTCACTAGGGGCCTCTGGAAACACCATATATTTT.

The DNA of the CDR3 is TGTGCCAGCAGTGACGGACAGGGTGGAAAGGAAAAACTGTTTTTT. Protein product: CASSDGQGGKEKLFF. The chain employs TRBV27 and TRBJ1-4, with 8 bases identical to TRBD1. The V segment lost 5 bases and the J segment 8 bases; nucleotides outside the gene matches: 10. Germline CDR1 reads MNHEY; CDR2 reads SMNVEV (reference sequence). This CDR3 spans 15 amino acids. The full variable domain, in which reference TRBV27 and TRBJ1-4 provide the parts outside the CDR3, is EAQVTQNPRYLITVTGKKLTVTCSQNMNHEYMSWYRQDPGLGLRQIYYSMNVEVTDKGDVPEGYKVSRKEKRNFPLILESPSPNQTSLYFCASSDGQGGKEKLFFGSGTQLSVL.

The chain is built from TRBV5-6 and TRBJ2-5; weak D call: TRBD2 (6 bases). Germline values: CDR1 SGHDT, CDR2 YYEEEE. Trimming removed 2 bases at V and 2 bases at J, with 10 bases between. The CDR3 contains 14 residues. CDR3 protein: CASSFRDWQETQYF. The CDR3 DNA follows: TGTGCCAGCAGCTTCCGGGACTGGCAAGAGACCCAGTACTTC.

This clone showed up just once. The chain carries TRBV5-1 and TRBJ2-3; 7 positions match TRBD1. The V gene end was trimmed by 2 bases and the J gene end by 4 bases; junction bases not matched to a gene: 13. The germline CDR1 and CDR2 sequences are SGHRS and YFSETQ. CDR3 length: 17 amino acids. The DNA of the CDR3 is TGCGCCAGCAGCTTCACCAAGACAGGGATGGGGTCAGATACGCAGTATTTT. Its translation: CASSFTKTGMGSDTQYF. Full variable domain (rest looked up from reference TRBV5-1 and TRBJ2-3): KAGVTQTPRYLIKTRGQQVTLSCSPISGHRSVSWYQQTPGQGLQFLFEYFSETQRNKGNFPGRFSGRQFSNSRSEMNVSTLELGDSALYLCASSFTKTGMGSDTQYFGPGTRLTVL.

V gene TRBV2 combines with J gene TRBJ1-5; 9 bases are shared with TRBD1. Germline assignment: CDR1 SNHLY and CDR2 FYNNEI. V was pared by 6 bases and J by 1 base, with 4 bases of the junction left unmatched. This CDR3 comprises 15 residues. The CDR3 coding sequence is TGTGCCAGCAGGGTAGGGACAGGGAGCAATCAGCCCCAGCATTTT. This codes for CASRVGTGSNQPQHF.

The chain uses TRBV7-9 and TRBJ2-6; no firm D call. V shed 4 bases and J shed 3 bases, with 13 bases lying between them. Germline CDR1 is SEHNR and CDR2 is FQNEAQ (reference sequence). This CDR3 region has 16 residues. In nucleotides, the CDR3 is TGTGCCAGCAGCTCCCTCCTCAGAGGTGGGGCCAACGTCCTGACTTTC. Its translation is CASSSLLRGGANVLTF.

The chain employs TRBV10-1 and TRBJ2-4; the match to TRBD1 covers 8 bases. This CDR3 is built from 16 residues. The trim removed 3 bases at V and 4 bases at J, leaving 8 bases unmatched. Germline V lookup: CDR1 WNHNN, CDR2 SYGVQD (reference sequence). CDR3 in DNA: TGCGCCAGCAGTGAAGGACAGGGTCGAGGTAAAAACATTCAGTACTTC. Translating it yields CASSEGQGRGKNIQYF.

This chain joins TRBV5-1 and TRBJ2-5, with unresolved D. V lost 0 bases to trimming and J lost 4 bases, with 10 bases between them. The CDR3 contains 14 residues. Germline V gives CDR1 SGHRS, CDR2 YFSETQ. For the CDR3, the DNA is TGCGCCAGCAGCTTGGGAACAGTGAGAGAGACCCAGTACTTC. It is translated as CASSLGTVRETQYF. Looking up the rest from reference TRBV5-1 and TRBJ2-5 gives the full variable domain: KAGVTQTPRYLIKTRGQQVTLSCSPISGHRSVSWYQQTPGQGLQFLFEYFSETQRNKGNFPGRFSGRQFSNSRSEMNVSTLELGDSALYLCASSLGTVRETQYFGPGTRLLVL.

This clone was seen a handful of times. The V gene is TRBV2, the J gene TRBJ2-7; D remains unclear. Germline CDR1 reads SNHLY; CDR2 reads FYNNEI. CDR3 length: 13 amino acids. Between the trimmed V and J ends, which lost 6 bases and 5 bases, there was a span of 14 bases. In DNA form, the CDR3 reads TGTGCCAGCAGCTCCCAGCTCCGTGACGAGCAGTACTTC. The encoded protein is CASSSQLRDEQYF.

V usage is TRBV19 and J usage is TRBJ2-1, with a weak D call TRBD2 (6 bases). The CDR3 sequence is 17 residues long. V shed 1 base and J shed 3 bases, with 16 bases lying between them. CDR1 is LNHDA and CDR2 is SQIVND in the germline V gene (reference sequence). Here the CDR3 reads CASSIGRGSGNYNEQFF. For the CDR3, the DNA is TGTGCCAGTAGTATAGGGAGAGGTAGCGGAAACTACAATGAGCAGTTCTTC. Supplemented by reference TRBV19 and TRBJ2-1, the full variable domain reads DGGITQSPKYLFRKEGQNVTLSCEQNLNHDAMYWYRQDPGQGLRLIYYSQIVNDFQKGDIAEGYSVSREKKESFPLTVTSAQKNPTAFYLCASSIGRGSGNYNEQFFGPGTRLTVL.